The rows below give T cell receptor beta chains drawn from one sample of a study of human thymus T cells. TCRdb's table, derived via immunoSEQ multiplex PCR, lists solely in-frame clones and lacks some. The data contain tens of thousands of clones, approximately 95% of them singletons. Sequencing was carried out using blood. These receptors were collected from a boy in the first two years of life with a congenital heart defect but otherwise immunologically healthy. The CDR3 runs from the conserved cysteine through the conserved F or W. A D gene is named only where the DNA matches it firmly. Clone size is given for some rows only: seen once, a few or many times, or a class if the clone is expanded.

d_call | j_call | v_call | clone_size | cdr3_nt | cdr3_aa
NA | TRBJ1-4 | TRBV7-9 | NA | TGTGCCAGCAGCTTAGGGGGTCACAGCAGAACTAATGAAAAACTGTTTTTT | CASSLGGHSRTNEKLFF
NA | TRBJ1-4 | TRBV6-5 | NA | TGTGCCAGCAGTTACTTGGGGGGGACTAATGAAAAACTGTTTTTT | CASSYLGGTNEKLFF
NA | TRBJ2-7 | TRBV5-5 | once | TGTGCCAGCAGCTTGAGCTGGATGGAGCAGTACTTC | CASSLSWMEQYF
TRBD2 | TRBJ2-3 | TRBV11-3 | NA | TGTGCCAGCCGAGGGACTAGCATTTCCACAGATACGCAGTATTTT | CASRGTSISTDTQYF
NA | TRBJ1-6 | TRBV6-1 | NA | TGTGCCAGCAGTATCGGGACCTATAATTCACCCCTCCACTTT | CASSIGTYNSPLHF
TRBD2 | TRBJ2-3 | TRBV13 | NA | TGTGCCAGCAGCCCCCCGGGTAGCGGGATTTGGACAGATACGCAGTATTTT | CASSPPGSGIWTDTQYF
TRBD1 | TRBJ2-3 | TRBV5-4 | NA | TGTGCCAGCAGCCGACAGGGGGCTAGCACAGATACGCAGTATTTT | CASSRQGASTDTQYF
TRBD2 | TRBJ2-1 | TRBV11-3 | NA | TGTGCCAGCAGCTTAGGCGGGACTAGCGGGGGTAATGAGCAGTTCTTC | CASSLGGTSGGNEQFF
TRBD1 | TRBJ2-5 | TRBV7-2 | NA | TGTGCCAGCAGCTTGCGGGACAGGGGCGAGACCCAGTACTTC | CASSLRDRGETQYF
NA | TRBJ2-7 | TRBV19 | NA | TGTGCCAGTAGTCCAACAGGGATGGTTCCCTACGAGCAGTACTTC | CASSPTGMVPYEQYF
TRBD2 | TRBJ2-1 | TRBV30 | NA | TGTGCCTGGAGTCTAGCGGCCTACAATGAGCAGTTCTTC | CAWSLAAYNEQFF
TRBD2 | TRBJ2-2 | TRBV5-1 | NA | TGCGCCAGCAGCTTGGGAGCGGGGCTCACCGGGGAGCTGTTTTTT | CASSLGAGLTGELFF
NA | TRBJ2-3 | TRBV13 | once | TGTGCCAGCAGCTCTCGTAGTAGCGTGGGAGATACGCAGTATTTT | CASSSRSSVGDTQYF
NA | TRBJ2-3 | TRBV6-1 | NA | TGTGCCAGCAGTGAATTCCTGGGGGAAGATACGCAGTATTTT | CASSEFLGEDTQYF
TRBD2 | TRBJ2-7 | TRBV28 | once | TGTGCCAGCAGTTCCATAGCGGGAGGTGCCTACGAGCAGTACTTC | CASSSIAGGAYEQYF
NA | TRBJ1-2 | TRBV5-5 | NA | TGTGCCAGCAGCCCACAGGAAATCTATGGCTACACCTTC | CASSPQEIYGYTF
NA | TRBJ2-7 | TRBV12-5 | once | TGTGCTAGTGGTTTGGGGGATATCCAATCCTACGAGCAGTACTTC | CASGLGDIQSYEQYF
TRBD1 | TRBJ1-2 | TRBV10-2 | NA | TGCGCCAGCAGTGATTACAGGGGGTATGGCTACACCTTC | CASSDYRGYGYTF
NA | TRBJ2-7 | TRBV5-1 | NA | TGCGCCAGCAGCTTGGGACAGTGGCACGAGCAGTACTTC | CASSLGQWHEQYF
NA | TRBJ2-1 | TRBV30 | NA | TGTGCCTGGAGTGTAAAATGGAGGGGGGGCCCCTACAATGAGCAGTTCTTC | CAWSVKWRGGPYNEQFF
TRBD2 | TRBJ2-1 | TRBV4-3 | NA | TGCGCCAGCAGCCAAGATAGACTAGCGGGGGGGCTATCTCCCTACAATGAGCAGTTCTTC | CASSQDRLAGGLSPYNEQFF
TRBD1 | TRBJ2-2 | TRBV7-7 | NA | TGTGCTAGCAGCAAAAACAGGGGCAGCGGGGAGCTGTTTTTT | CASSKNRGSGELFF
NA | TRBJ1-3 | TRBV25-1 | once | TGTGCCAGCAGCGCCGCAGGGAGAGGAAACACCATATATTTT | CASSAAGRGNTIYF
TRBD1 | TRBJ2-7 | TRBV4-1 | few | TGCGCCAGCAGCCCCCGACAGGGACGGGAGCAGTACTTC | CASSPRQGREQYF
TRBD2 | TRBJ2-2 | TRBV9 | NA | TGTGCCAGCAGCGTGACTAGCGGGAGGGCCGGGGAGCTGTTTTTT | CASSVTSGRAGELFF
NA | TRBJ1-1 | TRBV4-1 | NA | TGCGCCAGCAGCCAACAGGTGAACACTGAAGCTTTCTTT | CASSQQVNTEAFF
TRBD2 | TRBJ2-7 | TRBV5-1 | NA | TGCGCCAGCAGCCCTGGATTTTCACTAGCGGGGGGTGCCTACGAGCAGTACTTC | CASSPGFSLAGGAYEQYF
TRBD2 | TRBJ2-1 | TRBV2 | NA | TGTGCCAGCAGTGAAGGTAGCGGGAGGGCCTACAATGAGCAGTTCTTC | CASSEGSGRAYNEQFF
NA | TRBJ1-1 | TRBV19 | few | TGTGCCAGTAGCCCGACAGTATCGAACACTGAAGCTTTCTTT | CASSPTVSNTEAFF
NA | TRBJ1-2 | TRBV7-9 | NA | TGTGCCAGCAGCTTAGCGTGGAAGGGAATGGATGGCTACACCTTC | CASSLAWKGMDGYTF
TRBD2 | TRBJ2-1 | TRBV27 | once | TGTGCCAGCAGTTTATATAGGTTTAGCGGGAGGGCTCCCTCCTACAATGAGCAGTTCTTC | CASSLYRFSGRAPSYNEQFF
NA | TRBJ1-1 | TRBV9 | NA | TGTGCCAGCAGCGTAGTGGGAGGGGATCCCCCTGAAGCTTTCTTT | CASSVVGGDPPEAFF
TRBD1 | TRBJ1-4 | TRBV10-2 | NA | TGCGCCAGCAGTGAGTCCGGGACAGGTGAAAAACTGTTTTTT | CASSESGTGEKLFF
TRBD1 | TRBJ1-2 | TRBV25-1 | NA | TGTGCCAGCAGTGGCCCGGACAGGGAAGATCATGGCTACACCTTC | CASSGPDREDHGYTF
TRBD1 | TRBJ2-7 | TRBV19 | NA | TGTGCCAGTAGTTCGACAGGGAGATCCTACGAGCAGTACTTC | CASSSTGRSYEQYF
NA | TRBJ2-7 | TRBV19 | NA | TGTGCCAGTAGTGATGGGAATTCCTACGAGCAGTACTTC | CASSDGNSYEQYF
NA | TRBJ2-1 | TRBV7-3 | NA | TGTGCCAGCAGCTTAACTCGAAACACTAATGAGCAGTTCTTC | CASSLTRNTNEQFF
TRBD2 | TRBJ2-3 | TRBV29-1 | NA | TGCAGCGTCGCCGGGACTAGCGGGAACACAGATACGCAGTATTTT | CSVAGTSGNTDTQYF
TRBD2 | TRBJ2-1 | TRBV7-9 | NA | TGTGCCAGCAGCTTAGTGGATCCGGGACTAGCGCTATACAATGAGCAGTTCTTC | CASSLVDPGLALYNEQFF
NA | TRBJ2-3 | TRBV4-2 | once | TGTGCCAGCAGCCAAGTTGTCCGGAGGGTCCCCTCTAGCACAGATACGCAGTATTTT | CASSQVVRRVPSSTDTQYF
NA | TRBJ2-7 | TRBV5-6 | once | TGTGCCAGCAGCTTGACTGAGCTCGATTACGAGCAGTACTTC | CASSLTELDYEQYF